This T cell receptor beta chain stems from a study of tumor-infiltrating lymphocytes in primary liver carcinoma. On the study more broadly: The five patients, who were men and women, ranged in age from 30 to 69 years. Maximum tumor diameters ranged from roughly 4.2 to 11 cm, stage T1-T3 N0M0.

CDR1 and CDR2 (germline): SGHAT, FQNNGV. The CDR3 contains 14 residues. Germline DNA was extracted too, while blood RNA derived from unsorted whole blood. Preoperatively, about 4 milliliters of peripheral blood were collected. Starting material of about 450 ng total RNA yielded TCR beta cDNA via a constant-region primer. TCR beta libraries came from three nested multiplex PCR rounds using slightly modified ARM-PCR. A C-beta reverse primer and TRBV1-TRBV30 forward primers served in each of the first two PCR rounds, at ten to eleven cycles apiece. TCRdb used MiXCR to reprocess the multiplex PCR reads, holding one entry per CDR3 protein. The sample has around 330,000 distinct CDR3 sequences, around 50% seen once.

J is TRBJ2-7 and V is TRBV11-2; D is possibly TRBD2 (6 bases). Gene TRBJ2-1 matches the end of the DNA better, so the J call may be wrong. The TCR was taken from a woman aged 25 to 45 with primary liver carcinoma and hepatitis B virus infection. The sequenced sample was peripheral blood. CDR3 amino acids: CASSYSGPAYEQFF. In nucleotides, the CDR3 is TGTGCCAGTAGTTATAGCGGTCCCGCATACGAGCAGTTCTTC.